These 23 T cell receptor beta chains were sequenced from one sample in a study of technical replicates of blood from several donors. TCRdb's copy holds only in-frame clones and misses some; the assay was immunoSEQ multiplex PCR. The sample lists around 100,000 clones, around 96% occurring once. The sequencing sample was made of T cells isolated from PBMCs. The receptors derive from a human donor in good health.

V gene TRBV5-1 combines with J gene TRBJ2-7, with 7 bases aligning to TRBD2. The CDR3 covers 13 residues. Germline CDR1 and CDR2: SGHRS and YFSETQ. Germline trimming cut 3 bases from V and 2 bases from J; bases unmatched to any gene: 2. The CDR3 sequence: CASSWEGAYEQYF. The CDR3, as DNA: TGCGCCAGCAGCTGGGAGGGAGCCTACGAGCAGTACTTC.

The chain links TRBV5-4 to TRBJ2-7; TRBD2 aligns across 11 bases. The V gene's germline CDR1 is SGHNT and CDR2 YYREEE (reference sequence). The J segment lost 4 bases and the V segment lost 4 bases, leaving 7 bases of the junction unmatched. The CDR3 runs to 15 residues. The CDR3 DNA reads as TGTGCCAGCAGCCCCCCCGGGACTAGCGGATACGAGCAGTACTTC. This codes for CASSPPGTSGYEQYF. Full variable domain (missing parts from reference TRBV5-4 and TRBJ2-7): ETGVTQSPTHLIKTRGQQVTLRCSSQSGHNTVSWYQQALGQGPQFIFQYYREEENGRGNFPPRFSGLQFPNYSSELNVNALELDDSALYLCASSPPGTSGYEQYFGPGTRLTVT.

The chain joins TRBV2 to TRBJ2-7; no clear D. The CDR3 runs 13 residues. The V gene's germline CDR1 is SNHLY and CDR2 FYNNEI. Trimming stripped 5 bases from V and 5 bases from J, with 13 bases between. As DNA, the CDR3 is TGTGCCAGCAGTCCCCCGGAGTTGAACGAGCAGTACTTC. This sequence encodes CASSPPELNEQYF.

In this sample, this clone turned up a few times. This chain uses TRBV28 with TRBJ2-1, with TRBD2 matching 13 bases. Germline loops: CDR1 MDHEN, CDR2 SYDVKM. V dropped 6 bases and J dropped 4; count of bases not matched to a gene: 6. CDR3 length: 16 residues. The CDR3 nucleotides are TGTGCCAGCAGGCGGACTAGCGGGAGCCTTTACAATGAGCAGTTCTTC. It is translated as CASRRTSGSLYNEQFF.

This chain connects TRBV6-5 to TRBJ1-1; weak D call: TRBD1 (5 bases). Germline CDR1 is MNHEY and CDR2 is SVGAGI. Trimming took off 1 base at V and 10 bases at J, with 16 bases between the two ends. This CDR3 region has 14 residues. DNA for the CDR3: TGTGCCAGCAGTTACTGGGGCGCCGGCCAAGGAGCTTTCTTT. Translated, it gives CASSYWGAGQGAFF.

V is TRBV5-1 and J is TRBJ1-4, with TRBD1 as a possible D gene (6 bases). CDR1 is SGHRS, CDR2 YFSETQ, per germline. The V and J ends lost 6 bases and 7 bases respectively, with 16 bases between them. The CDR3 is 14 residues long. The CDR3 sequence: CASMEAGVTEKLFF. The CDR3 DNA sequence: TGCGCCAGCATGGAGGCAGGGGTTACTGAAAAACTGTTTTTT.

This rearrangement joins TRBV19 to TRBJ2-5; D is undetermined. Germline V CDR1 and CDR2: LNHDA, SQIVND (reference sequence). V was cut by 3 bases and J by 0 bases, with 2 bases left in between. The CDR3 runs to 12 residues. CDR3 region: CASSINQETQYF. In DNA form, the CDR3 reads TGTGCCAGTAGTATTAACCAAGAGACCCAGTACTTC.

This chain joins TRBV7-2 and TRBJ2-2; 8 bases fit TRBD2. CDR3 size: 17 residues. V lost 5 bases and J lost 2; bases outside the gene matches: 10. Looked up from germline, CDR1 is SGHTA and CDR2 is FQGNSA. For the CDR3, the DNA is TGTGCCAGCAGCCATCCGGGACTAGAGATTAACACCGGGGAGCTGTTTTTT. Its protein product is CASSHPGLEINTGELFF.

This CDR3 is CASSLSMTGNTEAFF. In nucleotides, the CDR3 is TGTGCCAGCAGCTTATCTATGACAGGAAACACTGAAGCTTTCTTT. V and J are TRBV11-2 and TRBJ1-1; perhaps TRBD1 as D (6 bases). The CDR3 sequence is 15 residues long. Trimming cost V 2 bases and J 2 bases, with 12 bases left between them. The germline gives CDR1 SGHAT, CDR2 FQNNGV.

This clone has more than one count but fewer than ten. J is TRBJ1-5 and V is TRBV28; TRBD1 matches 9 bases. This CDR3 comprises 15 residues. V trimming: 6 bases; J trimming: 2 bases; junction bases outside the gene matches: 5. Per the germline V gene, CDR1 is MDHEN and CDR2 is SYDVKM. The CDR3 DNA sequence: TGTGCCAGCAGCCGGACAGGGGAAGGCAATCAGCCCCAGCATTTT. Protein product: CASSRTGEGNQPQHF.

The DNA of the CDR3 is TGTGCCACCAGCAACAACAGGGGCGCTAACTATGGCTACACCTTC. It codes for CATSNNRGANYGYTF. This chain uses TRBV15 with TRBJ1-2, with 7 positions matching TRBD1. With 4 bases clipped from V and 0 bases from J, the junction kept 5 bases outside the gene matches. Germline V gives CDR1 LNHNV, CDR2 YYDKDF (reference sequence). The CDR3 covers 15 residues.

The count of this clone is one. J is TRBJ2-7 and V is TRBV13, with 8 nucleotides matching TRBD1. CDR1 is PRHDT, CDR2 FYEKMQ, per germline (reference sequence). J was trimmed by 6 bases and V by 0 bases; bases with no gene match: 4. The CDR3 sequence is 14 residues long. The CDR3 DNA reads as TGTGCCAGCAGCTTAGGACAGGGGGGTTTCGAGCAGTACTTC. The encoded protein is CASSLGQGGFEQYF.

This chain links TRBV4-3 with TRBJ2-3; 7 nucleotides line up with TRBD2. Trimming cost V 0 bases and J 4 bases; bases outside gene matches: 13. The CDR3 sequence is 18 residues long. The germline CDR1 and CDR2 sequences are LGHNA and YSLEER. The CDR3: CASSQDTGLAVYADTQYF. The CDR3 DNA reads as TGCGCCAGCAGCCAAGATACGGGGCTAGCGGTCTACGCAGATACGCAGTATTTT.

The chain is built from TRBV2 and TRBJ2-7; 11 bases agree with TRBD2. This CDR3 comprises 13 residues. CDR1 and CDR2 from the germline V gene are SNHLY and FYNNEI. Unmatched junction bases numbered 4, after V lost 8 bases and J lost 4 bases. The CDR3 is CASWGTSGYEQYF. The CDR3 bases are TGTGCCAGCTGGGGGACTAGCGGATACGAGCAGTACTTC.

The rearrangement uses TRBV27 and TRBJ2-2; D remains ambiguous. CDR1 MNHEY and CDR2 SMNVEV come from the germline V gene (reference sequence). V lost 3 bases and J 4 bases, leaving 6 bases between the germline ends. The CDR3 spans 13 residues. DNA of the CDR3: TGTGCCAGCAGTTTCCCTTTCACCGGGGAGCTGTTTTTT. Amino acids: CASSFPFTGELFF.

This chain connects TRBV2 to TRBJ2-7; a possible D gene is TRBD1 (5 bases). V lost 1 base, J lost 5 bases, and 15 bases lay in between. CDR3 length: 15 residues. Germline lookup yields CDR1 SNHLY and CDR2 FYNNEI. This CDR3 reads CASSEGGWSTDEQYF. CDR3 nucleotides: TGTGCCAGCAGTGAAGGGGGCTGGTCAACCGACGAGCAGTACTTC.

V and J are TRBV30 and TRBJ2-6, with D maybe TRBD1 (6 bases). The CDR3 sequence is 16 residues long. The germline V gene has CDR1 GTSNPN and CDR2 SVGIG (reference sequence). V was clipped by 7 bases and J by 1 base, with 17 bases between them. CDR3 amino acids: CASSRGSLSGANVLTF. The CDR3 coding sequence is TGTGCCTCTAGTAGGGGGAGTTTGTCTGGGGCCAACGTCCTGACTTTC.

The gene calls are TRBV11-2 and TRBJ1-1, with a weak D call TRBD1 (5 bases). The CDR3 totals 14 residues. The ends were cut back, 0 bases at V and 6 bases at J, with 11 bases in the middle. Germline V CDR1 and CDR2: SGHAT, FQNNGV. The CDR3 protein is CASSLDRWGSEAFF. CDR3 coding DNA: TGTGCCAGCAGCTTAGATCGATGGGGCTCTGAAGCTTTCTTT.

The DNA of the CDR3 is TGTGCCAGCGCGGGGGGGCAAGCTTTCTTT. Translated: CASAGGQAFF. The chain carries TRBV6-1 and TRBJ1-1, with TRBD1 as a possible D gene (6 bases). The CDR3 spans 10 residues. The germline gives CDR1 MNHNS, CDR2 SASEGT. V dropped 8 bases and J dropped 9 bases, with 10 bases sitting between them.

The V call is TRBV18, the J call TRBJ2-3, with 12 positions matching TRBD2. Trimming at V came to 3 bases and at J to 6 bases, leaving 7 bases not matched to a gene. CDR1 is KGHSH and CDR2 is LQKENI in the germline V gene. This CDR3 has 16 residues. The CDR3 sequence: CASSPKGTSGLDTQYF. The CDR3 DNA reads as TGTGCCAGCTCACCTAAGGGGACTAGCGGGTTGGATACGCAGTATTTT. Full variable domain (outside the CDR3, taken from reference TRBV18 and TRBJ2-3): NAGVMQNPRHLVRRRGQEARLRCSPMKGHSHVYWYRQLPEEGLKFMVYLQKENIIDESGMPKERFSAEFPKEGPSILRIQQVVRGDSAAYFCASSPKGTSGLDTQYFGPGTRLTVL.

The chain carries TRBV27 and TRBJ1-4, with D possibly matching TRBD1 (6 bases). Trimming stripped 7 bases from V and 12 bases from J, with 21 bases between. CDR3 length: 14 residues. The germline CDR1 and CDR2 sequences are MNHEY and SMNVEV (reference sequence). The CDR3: CASTPGGGQRQLFF. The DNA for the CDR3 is TGTGCCAGCACCCCTGGGGGGGGCCAACGACAACTGTTTTTT. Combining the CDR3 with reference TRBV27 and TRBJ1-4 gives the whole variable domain EAQVTQNPRYLITVTGKKLTVTCSQNMNHEYMSWYRQDPGLGLRQIYYSMNVEVTDKGDVPEGYKVSRKEKRNFPLILESPSPNQTSLYFCASTPGGGQRQLFFGSGTQLSVL.

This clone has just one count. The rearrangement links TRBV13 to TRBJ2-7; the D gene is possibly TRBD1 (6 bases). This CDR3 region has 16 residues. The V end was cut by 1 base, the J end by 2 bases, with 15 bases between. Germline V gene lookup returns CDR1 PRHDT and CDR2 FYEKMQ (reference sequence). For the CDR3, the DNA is TGTGCCAGCAGCTTAGCCCGAACAGGGTCCACCTACGAGCAGTACTTC. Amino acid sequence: CASSLARTGSTYEQYF.

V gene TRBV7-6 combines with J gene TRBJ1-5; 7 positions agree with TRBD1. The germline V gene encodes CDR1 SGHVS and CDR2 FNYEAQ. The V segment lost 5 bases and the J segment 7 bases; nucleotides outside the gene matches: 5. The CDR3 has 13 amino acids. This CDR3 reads CASSPQGDQPQHF. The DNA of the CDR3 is TGTGCCAGCAGCCCCCAGGGGGACCAGCCCCAGCATTTT.